Following are 7 T cell receptor beta chains from one sample sequenced in a study of PD-L1 blockade in urothelial cancer. Assay used: immunoSEQ multiplex PCR; TCRdb lists only in-frame clones, some missing. The repertoire holds tens of thousands of clones, with more than 70% as singletons. Time point noted: pretreatment peripheral blood. This material consisted of PBMCs, taken around atezolizumab (anti-PD-L1) treatment. Every receptor here comes from a woman of 80 years or more with urothelial cancer.

This chain joins TRBV5-1 and TRBJ2-1, with a possible D match to TRBD2 (6 bases). Germline-derived CDR1 and CDR2 are SGHRS and YFSETQ. CDR3 size: 15 residues. V lost 4 bases and J lost 0, with 11 bases in between. CDR3 in DNA: TGCGCCAGCAGCACGACTAGGAGCTCCTACAATGAGCAGTTCTTC. It specifies CASSTTRSSYNEQFF.

The chain carries TRBV11-2 and TRBJ1-4; D gene unclear. Germline loops: CDR1 SGHAT, CDR2 FQNNGV. Trimming left V 5 bases short and J 5 bases short, with 12 bases between. The CDR3 has 14 residues. CDR3 DNA sequence: TGTGCCAGCAGCCTTAGCGGCGGGAATGAAAAACTGTTTTTT. It specifies CASSLSGGNEKLFF.

J is TRBJ2-7 and V is TRBV19, with D possibly TRBD2 on 6 matching bases. Germline V gene lookup returns CDR1 LNHDA and CDR2 SQIVND (reference sequence). Trimming took 5 bases from V and 4 from J, leaving 6 bases between them. The CDR3 loop spans 11 amino acids. The chain's CDR3 is CASSGRYEQYF. CDR3 nucleotide sequence: TGTGCCAGTAGTGGGAGGTACGAGCAGTACTTC.

The rearrangement uses TRBV18 and TRBJ1-5, with 7 bases that match TRBD1. The length of the CDR3 is 15 residues. CDR1 is KGHSH, CDR2 LQKENI, per germline. The J segment lost 1 base and the V segment lost 3 bases, leaving 3 bases of the junction unmatched. CDR3 sequence: CASSPGTASNQPQHF. As DNA, the CDR3 is TGTGCCAGCTCACCGGGGACAGCGAGCAATCAGCCCCAGCATTTT.

This chain uses TRBV19 with TRBJ1-4; no clear D gene. Germline V lookup: CDR1 LNHDA, CDR2 SQIVND (reference sequence). Trimming removed 3 bases at V and 4 bases at J, with 15 bases between. CDR3 length: 16 amino acids. CDR3 nucleotides: TGTGCCAGTAGTATTGGAGGAAGTCGCTTTAATGAAAAACTGTTTTTT. It is translated as CASSIGGSRFNEKLFF.

This clone has just a few counts. This chain uses TRBV4-1 with TRBJ1-5; D perhaps matches TRBD1 (6 bases). The germline gives CDR1 MGHRA, CDR2 YSYEKL. The CDR3 length is 15 residues. V lost 1 base and J 7 bases, leaving 14 bases between the germline ends. CDR3 nucleotides: TGCGCCAGCAGCCAAGGAGGTACAGGGAGACAGCCCCAGCATTTT. Translating it yields CASSQGGTGRQPQHF.

The chain has TRBV10-3 and TRBJ2-2, with TRBD2 as a possible D gene (6 bases). CDR3 size: 14 residues. Germline CDR1 reads ENHRY; CDR2 reads SYGVKD. V shed 10 bases and J shed 0 bases, with 12 bases lying between them. The CDR3 region is CATRGGSNTGELFF. CDR3 nucleotides: TGTGCCACGCGGGGAGGATCGAACACCGGGGAGCTGTTTTTT.